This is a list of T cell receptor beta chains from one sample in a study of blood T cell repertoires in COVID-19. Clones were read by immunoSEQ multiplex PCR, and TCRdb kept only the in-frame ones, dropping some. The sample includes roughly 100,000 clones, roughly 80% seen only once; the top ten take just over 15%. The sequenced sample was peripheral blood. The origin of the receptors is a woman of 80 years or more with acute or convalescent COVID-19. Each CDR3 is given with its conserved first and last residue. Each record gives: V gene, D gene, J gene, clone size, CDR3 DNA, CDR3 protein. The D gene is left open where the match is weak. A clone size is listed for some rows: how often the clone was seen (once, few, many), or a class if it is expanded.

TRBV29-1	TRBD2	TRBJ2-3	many	TGCAGCGTTGCCACGACTAGCGGGAGTACAGATACGCAGTATTTT	CSVATTSGSTDTQYF
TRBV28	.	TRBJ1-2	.	TGTGCCAGCAGTTTTGAACAGGGATCGTCTGGCTACACCTTC	CASSFEQGSSGYTF
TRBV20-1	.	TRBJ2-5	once	TGCAGTGCTAGTCCCGGTGGTGCAGAGACCCAGTACTTC	CSASPGGAETQYF
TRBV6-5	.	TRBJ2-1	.	TGTGCCAGCAGACTAGGGTTCTCCTACAATGAGCAGTTCTTC	CASRLGFSYNEQFF
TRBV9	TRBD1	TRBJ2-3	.	TGTGCCAGCAGCGCCCGACAGGGGGACGGCACAGATACGCAGTATTTT	CASSARQGDGTDTQYF
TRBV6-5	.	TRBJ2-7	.	TGTGCCAGCAGTTACTGGGACTCGGGCAAGGAGCAGTACTTC	CASSYWDSGKEQYF
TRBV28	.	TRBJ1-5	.	TGTGCCAGCACCCCTCGGGGTGAGGGCAATCAGCCCCAGCATTTT	CASTPRGEGNQPQHF
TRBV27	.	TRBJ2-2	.	TGTGCCAGCAGTTTCACTCAGACAGGCTGGGACACCGGGGAGCTGTTTTTT	CASSFTQTGWDTGELFF
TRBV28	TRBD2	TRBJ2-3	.	TGTGCCAGCTTGGCTAGCGGGAGGGCCTGGGCAGATACGCAGTATTTT	CASLASGRAWADTQYF
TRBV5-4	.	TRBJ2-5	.	TGTGCCAGCAGCTTGGAGGGGCCGGTAGGAGAGACCCAGTACTTC	CASSLEGPVGETQYF
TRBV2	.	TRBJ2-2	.	TGTGCCAGCTCAACGCAGACCGGGGAGCTGTTTTTT	CASSTQTGELFF
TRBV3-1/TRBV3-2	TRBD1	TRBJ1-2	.	TGTGCCAGCAGCCTCGCGACGACAGGGAGAATGGATGGCTACACCTTC	CASSLATTGRMDGYTF
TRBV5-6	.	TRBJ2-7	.	TGTGCCAGCAGCTTTGGGGGGGAGCAGTACTTC	CASSFGGEQYF
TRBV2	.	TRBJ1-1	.	TGTGCCAGCAGTGTCGAGAGAGGAAACACTGAAGCTTTCTTT	CASSVERGNTEAFF
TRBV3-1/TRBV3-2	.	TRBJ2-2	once	TGTGCCAGCAGCCAAGCTTGGCAGGGAGGGGAGCTGTTTTTT	CASSQAWQGGELFF
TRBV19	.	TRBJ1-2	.	TGTGCCAGTAGTATAACAAGAGTAGAGGTCTATGGCTACACCTTC	CASSITRVEVYGYTF
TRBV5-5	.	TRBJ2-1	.	TGTGCCAGCAGCTTGGTTTCAGGCTATGAGCAGTTCTTC	CASSLVSGYEQFF
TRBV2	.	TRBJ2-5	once	TGTGCCAGCAACAGGGTCGGAGAGACCCAGTACTTC	CASNRVGETQYF
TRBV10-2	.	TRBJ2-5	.	TGCGCCAGCAGCCGGGAGTACCAAGAGACCCAGTACTTC	CASSREYQETQYF
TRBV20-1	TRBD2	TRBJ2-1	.	TGCAGTGCTAGTAGCGGGTTCTCCTACAATGAGCAGTTCTTC	CSASSGFSYNEQFF
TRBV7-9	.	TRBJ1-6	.	TGTGCCAGCAGCTTAGGGACAGACACCTATAATTCACCCCTCCACTTT	CASSLGTDTYNSPLHF
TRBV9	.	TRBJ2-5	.	TGTGCCAGCAGCTCGCCACAGGGAACAGAGACCCAGTACTTC	CASSSPQGTETQYF
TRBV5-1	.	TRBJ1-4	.	TGCGCCAGCAGCTTAGGAGGGGATAATGAAAAACTGTTTTTT	CASSLGGDNEKLFF
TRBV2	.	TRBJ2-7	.	TGTGCCAGCAGTGACAGGGCGCCCTACGAGCAGTACTTC	CASSDRAPYEQYF
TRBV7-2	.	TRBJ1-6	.	TGTGCCAGCAGCTTAGAGGCGCAGGGTAGTTCACCCCTCCACTTT	CASSLEAQGSSPLHF
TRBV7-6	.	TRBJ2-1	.	TGTGCCAGCAGCTTAGAGCTAGCGCGAAGAGGGAATGAGCAGTTCTTC	CASSLELARRGNEQFF
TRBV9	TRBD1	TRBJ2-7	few	TGTGCCAGCAGCCCTGGACAGGGTAGCTCCTACGAGCAGTACTTC	CASSPGQGSSYEQYF
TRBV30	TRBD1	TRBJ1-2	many	TGTGCCTTGACCCGGGACAGCTATGGCTACACCTTC	CALTRDSYGYTF
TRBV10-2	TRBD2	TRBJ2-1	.	TGCGCCAGCGGACTAGCAGAGCGTGAGCAGTTCTTC	CASGLAEREQFF
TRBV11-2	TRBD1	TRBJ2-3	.	TGTGCCAGCAGCACAGCAGGCAGGGGGCCCGATACGCAGTATTTT	CASSTAGRGPDTQYF
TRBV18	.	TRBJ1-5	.	TGTGCCAGCTCACCGGGAGGGGTCAATCAGCCCCAGCATTTT	CASSPGGVNQPQHF
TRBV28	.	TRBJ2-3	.	TGTGCCAGCAGTCAACATCGGAACAGCCGGACAGATACGCAGTATTTT	CASSQHRNSRTDTQYF
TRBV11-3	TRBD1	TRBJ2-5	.	TGTGCCAGCAGCGTCACTCAGGGGGCAGAGACCCAGTACTTC	CASSVTQGAETQYF
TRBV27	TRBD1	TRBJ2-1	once	TGTGCCAGCAGTCCGCGTACAGGGGGCAATGAGCAGTTCTTC	CASSPRTGGNEQFF
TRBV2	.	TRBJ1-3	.	TGTGCCTCGAAACCGGGACACTCTGGAAACACCATATATTTT	CASKPGHSGNTIYF
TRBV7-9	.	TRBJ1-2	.	TGTGCCAGCAGCTTAGCTAGTGCAGGGAACTATGGCTACACCTTC	CASSLASAGNYGYTF
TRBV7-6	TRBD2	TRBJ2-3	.	TGTGCCAGCAGCTTACTCAGCGGGAGTTGGACAGATACGCAGTATTTT	CASSLLSGSWTDTQYF